These 25 T cell receptor beta chains share one sample of origin, sequenced in a study of blood T cell repertoires in COVID-19. Method: immunoSEQ multiplex PCR; TCRdb's copy keeps in-frame clones and lacks some. The repertoire has 150,000 to 200,000 clones, under 80% of them found once; the top ten carry 17%. The specimen was PBMCs or T cells enriched from blood (not recorded which). The receptors come from a woman in her fifties or sixties with acute COVID-19.

J is TRBJ2-2 and V is TRBV7-9; TRBD1 is a possible D gene (5 bases). Germline V gene lookup returns CDR1 SEHNR and CDR2 FQNEAQ (reference sequence). The V end was cut by 5 bases, the J end by 4 bases, with 14 bases between. The CDR3 is 15 residues long. CDR3 bases: TGTGCCAGCAGCCCAGATGGGGCCCTCACCGGGGAGCTGTTTTTT. Encoded protein: CASSPDGALTGELFF.

V and J are TRBV9 and TRBJ2-2; D unresolved. There are 16 residues in the CDR3. The germline gives CDR1 SGDLS, CDR2 YYNGEE. Trimming removed 0 bases from V and 1 base from J, with 10 bases in between. CDR3 residues: CASSVVPTRNTGELFF. The CDR3 nucleotides read TGTGCCAGCAGCGTAGTTCCGACACGGAACACCGGGGAGCTGTTTTTT.

CDR3 bases: TGTGCCATCAGTGAGCTAGCGGGGGAAGAGACCCAGTACTTC. Residues: CAISELAGEETQYF. The chain is built from TRBV10-3 and TRBJ2-5, with 10 positions matching TRBD2. The V gene end was trimmed by 2 bases and the J gene end by 3 bases; junction bases not matched to a gene: 0. The germline V gene has CDR1 ENHRY and CDR2 SYGVKD. This CDR3 spans 14 amino acids.

This rearrangement joins TRBV3-1 (or the pseudogene TRBV3-2) to TRBJ2-7; TRBD1 might be the D (6 bases). V shed 3 bases and J shed 3 bases, with 15 bases lying between them. This CDR3 spans 15 amino acids. Germline CDR1 and CDR2: LGHDT and YNNKEL (reference sequence). The CDR3 DNA reads TGTGCCAGCAGCCAGCGTCGAAGGGGGATCTACGAGCAGTACGTC. It is translated as CASSQRRRGIYEQYV.

In this sample, this clone turned up once. This rearrangement joins TRBV29-1 to TRBJ2-5; 12 bases align to TRBD2. Looked up from germline, CDR1 is SQVTM and CDR2 is ANQGSEA. With 0 bases clipped from V and 3 bases from J, the junction kept 8 bases outside the gene matches. CDR3 length: 17 residues. The CDR3 DNA reads TGCAGCGTTGAAGATGCGTTGCTAGCGGGGGGGAAAGAGACCCAGTACTTC. Its translation: CSVEDALLAGGKETQYF.

The chain has TRBV27 and TRBJ2-7; 14 bases agree with TRBD2. V dropped 5 bases and J dropped 7; count of bases not matched to a gene: 7. The CDR3 runs to 15 residues. Germline V gives CDR1 MNHEY, CDR2 SMNVEV (reference sequence). CDR3 bases: TGTGCCAGCAGTCACGGGACTAGCGGGGGTGGGGAGCAGTACGTC. Its translation is CASSHGTSGGGEQYV.

The chain uses TRBV4-2 and TRBJ2-3; D possibly corresponds to TRBD2 (5 bases). Germline CDR1 and CDR2: LGHNA and YNFKEQ. Between the trimmed V and J ends, which lost 1 base and 0 bases, there was a span of 5 bases. The length of the CDR3 is 14 residues. CDR3 region: CASSQGTSTDTQYF. The CDR3 nucleotides are TGTGCCAGCAGCCAAGGGACTAGCACAGATACGCAGTATTTT.

This chain links TRBV28 with TRBJ2-7; TRBD1 matches 9 bases. V was clipped by 2 bases and J by 7 bases; unmatched bases: 0. From germline, CDR1 is MDHEN and CDR2 SYDVKM. CDR3 size: 12 residues. In DNA, the CDR3 is TGTGCCAGCAGTTTAGACAGGGGGGAGCAGTACGTC. Its protein is CASSLDRGEQYV.

This chain connects TRBV6-5 to TRBJ1-2; D gene unclear. The germline V gene has CDR1 MNHEY and CDR2 SVGAGI. The V end lost 5 bases, the J end lost 4 bases, and 8 bases lay between the germline ends. This CDR3 contains 12 residues. The CDR3 sequence: CASSHDTYGYTF. The DNA for the CDR3 is TGTGCCAGCAGTCATGACACCTATGGCTACACCTTC.

This chain links TRBV6-2 or TRBV6-3 with TRBJ2-2; 9 bases align to TRBD2. With V trimmed by 5 bases and J by 6 bases, 7 bases remained unmatched. In germline, CDR1 is MNHEY, CDR2 SVGEGT. The CDR3 totals 15 residues. CDR3 region: CASSMQRGESGELFF. CDR3 nucleotide sequence: TGTGCCAGCAGTATGCAGCGGGGGGAATCCGGGGAGCTGTTTTTT.

The chain links TRBV4-3 to TRBJ2-5; TRBD1 aligns across 7 bases. The length of the CDR3 is 13 residues. CDR1 and CDR2 (germline): LGHNA, YSLEER. Trimming at V came to 4 bases and at J to 3 bases, leaving 2 bases not matched to a gene. The CDR3 DNA is TGCGCCAGCAGCCCCGGGACAGAAGAGACCCAGTACTTC. It yields the protein CASSPGTEETQYF.

This clone was found a few times. V usage is TRBV7-8 and J usage is TRBJ1-3; D gene uncertain. Germline V CDR1 and CDR2: SGHVS, FQNEAQ. CDR3 length: 14 residues. The V end was cut by 6 bases, the J end by 4 bases, with 13 bases between. CDR3 sequence (DNA): TGTGCCAGCAGTCCCCTTCCGCGGGGAAACACCATATATTTT. It codes for CASSPLPRGNTIYF.

This chain connects TRBV6-5 to TRBJ1-1; no clear D gene. Germline V lookup: CDR1 MNHEY, CDR2 SVGAGI. The germline V and J ends were trimmed by 6 bases and 1 base, with 15 bases remaining between them. The CDR3 sequence is 15 residues long. Here the CDR3 reads CASSPTRRPNTEAFF. In DNA form, the CDR3 reads TGTGCCAGCAGCCCCACACGCAGGCCGAACACTGAAGCTTTCTTT.

This sequence joins TRBV6-6 and TRBJ1-2; a weak D match, TRBD1 (5 bases). V dropped 6 bases and J dropped 8 bases, with 16 bases sitting between them. The CDR3 totals 13 residues. Germline lookup yields CDR1 MNHNY and CDR2 SVGAGI (reference sequence). CDR3 in amino acids: CASSPGQGGGYTF. CDR3 nucleotides: TGTGCCAGCAGCCCCGGACAAGGCGGAGGCTACACCTTC.

J is TRBJ1-1 and V is TRBV7-2, with 8 bases fitting TRBD1. Unmatched junction bases numbered 9, after V lost 5 bases and J lost 1 base. This CDR3 is 16 amino acids long. The germline V gene has CDR1 SGHTA and CDR2 FQGNSA. The CDR3 DNA sequence: TGTGCCAGCAGCGGGCAGGGGGCGCGCAGGAACACTGAAGCTTTCTTT. The encoded protein is CASSGQGARRNTEAFF.

CDR3 bases: TGTGCCAGCAAATCGGACAGAACGAACACTGAAGCTTTCTTT. Residues: CASKSDRTNTEAFF. The V and J genes are TRBV7-8 and TRBJ1-1, with a tentative D call TRBD1 (6 bases). CDR1 is SGHVS and CDR2 is FQNEAQ in the germline V gene. Trimming took 7 bases from V and 1 from J, leaving 13 bases between them. The CDR3 length is 14 residues.

This chain connects TRBV2 to TRBJ2-5; 8 bases map to TRBD1. The germline gives CDR1 SNHLY, CDR2 FYNNEI. The CDR3 runs 16 residues. Trimming removed 8 bases from V and 5 bases from J; junction bases left unmatched: 16. CDR3 coding DNA: TGTGCCAGCGGGAAAAACCCGGGACAGGCGGGGGAGACCCAGTACTTC. Protein product: CASGKNPGQAGETQYF. The full variable domain, with the rest looked up from reference TRBV2 and TRBJ2-5, is EPEVTQTPSHQVTQMGQEVILRCVPISNHLYFYWYRQILGQKVEFLVSFYNNEISEKSEIFDDQFSVERPDGSNFTLKIRSTKLEDSAMYFCASGKNPGQAGETQYFGPGTRLLVL.

The chain uses TRBV19 and TRBJ2-4; TRBD1 matches at 7 bases. V was clipped by 4 bases and J by 3 bases; unmatched bases: 9. This CDR3 is 16 amino acids long. CDR1 is LNHDA, CDR2 SQIVND, per germline (reference sequence). CDR3 DNA sequence: TGTGCCAGTAGTAGTTACCGGGACAGAAGCAAAAACATTCAGTACTTC. Protein: CASSSYRDRSKNIQYF.

The chain couples TRBV2 to TRBJ1-5; D might be TRBD1 (5 bases). The CDR3 has 13 residues. Germline lookup yields CDR1 SNHLY and CDR2 FYNNEI. V was shortened by 6 bases and J by 4 bases, with 10 bases between the two germline ends. CDR3 protein: CASSTTVNQPQHF. CDR3 sequence (DNA): TGTGCCAGCAGCACGACAGTTAATCAGCCCCAGCATTTT. Full variable domain (remainder filled in from reference TRBV2 and TRBJ1-5): EPEVTQTPSHQVTQMGQEVILRCVPISNHLYFYWYRQILGQKVEFLVSFYNNEISEKSEIFDDQFSVERPDGSNFTLKIRSTKLEDSAMYFCASSTTVNQPQHFGDGTRLSIL.

The V call is TRBV11-3, the J call TRBJ1-5; D call uncertain. V lost 0 bases, J lost 5 bases, and 8 bases lay in between. Germline loops: CDR1 SGHNT, CDR2 YENEEA. The CDR3 is 14 amino acids. CDR3 loop: CASSLDSSDQPQHF. The CDR3 nucleotides are TGTGCCAGCAGCTTAGACTCGTCCGATCAGCCCCAGCATTTT.

The chain employs TRBV6-5 and TRBJ1-6; the D gene is possibly TRBD1 (5 bases). CDR1 is MNHEY and CDR2 is SVGAGI in the germline V gene. With 6 bases removed from V and 5 bases from J, the gap between germline ends came to 14 bases. The CDR3 consists of 15 residues. For the CDR3, the DNA is TGTGCCAGCAGCCAGGGTTTTAAGAATAATTCACCCCTCCACTTT. Translation gives CASSQGFKNNSPLHF.

Only a few counts were recorded for this clone. The V call is TRBV28, the J call TRBJ1-5; tentative D call: TRBD1 (5 bases). Germline loops: CDR1 MDHEN, CDR2 SYDVKM. The CDR3 is made up of 12 amino acids. With 5 bases removed from V and 6 bases from J, the gap between germline ends came to 8 bases. CDR3 in amino acids: CASSDGAQPQHF. The CDR3 DNA reads as TGTGCCAGCAGTGATGGGGCTCAGCCCCAGCATTTT.

The V call is TRBV9, the J call TRBJ2-1, with D unresolved. V lost 0 bases and J lost 1, with 11 bases in between. Germline V gene lookup returns CDR1 SGDLS and CDR2 YYNGEE. This CDR3 is built from 16 residues. The CDR3 loop reads CASSVGIERSYNEQFF. CDR3 in DNA: TGTGCCAGCAGCGTAGGAATCGAGAGGTCCTACAATGAGCAGTTCTTC.

V gene TRBV24-1 combines with J gene TRBJ1-1; D is unresolved. CDR3 size: 14 residues. The V end lost 6 bases, the J end lost 8 bases, and 18 bases lay between the germline ends. Germline V lookup: CDR1 KGHDR, CDR2 SFDVKD. The CDR3 protein is CATSPNSPRPEAFF. The DNA for the CDR3 is TGTGCCACCAGTCCAAATAGCCCCCGCCCCGAAGCTTTCTTT.

The chain recombines TRBV5-1 with TRBJ2-5; perhaps TRBD2 as D (5 bases). From germline, CDR1 is SGHRS and CDR2 YFSETQ. CDR3 length: 13 amino acids. V was cut by 2 bases and J by 5 bases, with 10 bases left in between. The CDR3 sequence: CASSFRTWETQYF. The DNA of the CDR3 is TGCGCCAGCAGCTTCCGGACTTGGGAGACCCAGTACTTC.